The 22 T cell receptor beta chains reported below all come from one sample, sequenced in a study of early T cells in non-severe SARS-CoV-2 infection. TCRdb itself ran the 5' RACE reads through MiXCR, one entry per CDR3 protein. The sample carries 95,000 to 100,000 distinct CDR3 sequences, around 13% recorded once. The sequenced sample was whole blood. These receptors originate from an adult who was a healthcare worker with PCR-confirmed SARS-CoV-2 infection or an uninfected control (not recorded which).

This clonotype appeared many times. The V and J genes are TRBV24-1 and TRBJ1-5; D unclear. This CDR3 has 13 amino acids. V gave up 5 bases and J gave up 2 bases, with 6 bases separating them. Per the germline V gene, CDR1 is KGHDR and CDR2 is SFDVKD. CDR3 nucleotides: TGTGCCACCAGTGCCGGGGGCAATCAGCCCCAGCATTTT. Its protein product is CATSAGGNQPQHF.

Many counts were recorded for this clonotype. The chain combines TRBV5-1 with TRBJ2-6; D is possibly TRBD1 (6 bases). This CDR3 has 15 residues. CDR1 SGHRS and CDR2 YFSETQ come from the germline V gene. V dropped 4 bases and J dropped 1 base, with 9 bases sitting between them. CDR3 DNA: TGCGCCAGCAGCACTACAGGGTCTGGGGCCAACGTCCTGACTTTC. The encoded protein is CASSTTGSGANVLTF.

This clonotype has ten or more counts. The chain is built from TRBV28 and TRBJ2-3; D ambiguous. V lost 0 bases and J lost 0, with 13 bases in between. Germline CDR1 is MDHEN and CDR2 is SYDVKM. CDR3 length: 17 amino acids. The CDR3 region is CASSLWLAGASTDTQYF. The CDR3 bases are TGTGCCAGCAGTTTATGGCTGGCCGGAGCTAGCACAGATACGCAGTATTTT.

The chain links TRBV5-1 to TRBJ2-3; 10 nucleotides match TRBD2. This CDR3 spans 15 amino acids. Unmatched junction bases numbered 2, after V lost 0 bases and J lost 4 bases. Germline lookup yields CDR1 SGHRS and CDR2 YFSETQ. CDR3 nucleotide sequence: TGCGCCAGCAGCTTGGTCGGGACTAGCGCAGATACGCAGTATTTT. Its translation is CASSLVGTSADTQYF. The entire variable domain, with the rest obtained from reference TRBV5-1 and TRBJ2-3, is as follows: KAGVTQTPRYLIKTRGQQVTLSCSPISGHRSVSWYQQTPGQGLQFLFEYFSETQRNKGNFPGRFSGRQFSNSRSEMNVSTLELGDSALYLCASSLVGTSADTQYFGPGTRLTVL.

This clonotype was observed many times. The CDR3 is CASSYRNTGELFF. The CDR3 DNA reads TGTGCCAGCAGCTACAGAAACACCGGGGAGCTGTTTTTT. The V call is TRBV12-3 or TRBV12-4, the J call TRBJ2-2; D unclear. This CDR3 has 13 residues. V lost 6 bases and J lost 2, with 7 bases in between.

This clonotype was detected many times. The genes are TRBV19 and TRBJ2-2; D might be TRBD2 (5 bases). Germline CDR1 reads LNHDA; CDR2 reads SQIVND (reference sequence). This CDR3 has 15 residues. Trimming cost V 5 bases and J 3 bases, with 13 bases left between them. The CDR3 loop reads CASSDRGQYTGELFF. The CDR3 DNA sequence: TGTGCCAGTAGTGACCGAGGGCAGTACACCGGGGAGCTGTTTTTT. Drawing the rest from reference TRBV19 and TRBJ2-2, the complete variable domain is DGGITQSPKYLFRKEGQNVTLSCEQNLNHDAMYWYRQDPGQGLRLIYYSQIVNDFQKGDIAEGYSVSREKKESFPLTVTSAQKNPTAFYLCASSDRGQYTGELFFGEGSRLTVL.

This chain connects TRBV12-3 or TRBV12-4 to TRBJ2-3; maybe TRBD1 (5 bases). The CDR3 spans 14 residues. V gave up 5 bases and J gave up 4 bases, with 13 bases separating them. The CDR3 region has the DNA TGTGCCAGCAGTACGCAGGGTATTGCAGATACGCAGTATTTT. Translating it yields CASSTQGIADTQYF.

This clonotype was seen ten or more times. The chain combines TRBV2 with TRBJ2-7; D perhaps matches TRBD1 (6 bases). Trimming pared 5 bases from V and 2 bases from J, leaving 13 bases between. This CDR3 spans 14 amino acids. Germline values: CDR1 SNHLY, CDR2 FYNNEI. The CDR3, as DNA: TGTGCCAGCAGTAGGACAGCTAATACCTACGAGCAGTACTTC. Translated, it gives CASSRTANTYEQYF.

Only a few counts were recorded for this clonotype. The chain joins TRBV28 to TRBJ2-7; D could derive from TRBD1 or TRBD2 (5 bases each). V dropped 2 bases and J dropped 5 bases, with 25 bases sitting between them. CDR3 length: 18 residues. The germline V gene encodes CDR1 MDHEN and CDR2 SYDVKM. CDR3 in DNA: TGTGCCAGCAGTTTAGGGTTCACAGGCCTCTCGGGGTGGAACGAGCAGTACTTC. Translated, it gives CASSLGFTGLSGWNEQYF.

This clonotype was counted at least ten times. This chain joins TRBV13 and TRBJ2-2, with D possibly being TRBD1 or TRBD2 (6 bases each). This CDR3 is built from 13 residues. With 8 bases removed from V and 8 bases from J, the gap between germline ends came to 15 bases. In germline, CDR1 is PRHDT, CDR2 FYEKMQ (reference sequence). CDR3 coding DNA: TGTGCCAGCTACGGGGGCCCCGCGGGGGAGCTGTTTTTT. Protein: CASYGGPAGELFF.

DNA for the CDR3: TGCAGTGCGAGATATGGGACTCACACCTACGAGCAGTACTTC. It specifies CSARYGTHTYEQYF. V and J are TRBV20-1 and TRBJ2-7; TRBD2 is a possible D gene (6 bases). V was clipped by 6 bases and J by 2 bases, with 17 bases between them. Germline values: CDR1 DFQATT, CDR2 SNEGSKA (reference sequence). CDR3 length: 14 residues.

This clonotype occurred a few times. CDR3 DNA: TGCGCCAGCAATCCTAGCGGGGGGCGGGGCACCGGGGAGCTGTTTTTT. It encodes CASNPSGGRGTGELFF. The gene calls are TRBV4-1 and TRBJ2-2; 11 nucleotides align to TRBD2. The CDR3 loop spans 16 amino acids. The germline gives CDR1 MGHRA, CDR2 YSYEKL. The J segment lost 4 bases and the V segment lost 7 bases, leaving 8 bases of the junction unmatched.

This clonotype occurred many times. The chain couples TRBV6-5 to TRBJ1-4; D remains ambiguous. V lost 7 bases and J lost 0, with 9 bases in between. Germline V gene lookup returns CDR1 MNHEY and CDR2 SVGAGI. The CDR3 sequence is 14 residues long. CDR3 in amino acids: CASKPGSTNEKLFF. In DNA form, the CDR3 reads TGTGCCAGCAAGCCGGGTTCAACTAATGAAAAACTGTTTTTT.

This clonotype was observed many times. The chain employs TRBV28 and TRBJ2-1, with TRBD2 identical over 11 bases. The CDR3 length is 16 residues. Unmatched junction bases numbered 8, after V lost 7 bases and J lost 3 bases. Germline V gene data show CDR1 as MDHEN and CDR2 as SYDVKM. Here the CDR3 reads CASNSPSGGRYNEQFF. CDR3 bases: TGTGCCAGCAATTCACCTAGCGGGGGGCGCTACAATGAGCAGTTCTTC.

The V and J genes are TRBV28 and TRBJ2-2; D unresolved. The CDR3 consists of 13 residues. CDR1 MDHEN and CDR2 SYDVKM come from the germline V gene. Trimming took off 2 bases at V and 5 bases at J, with 6 bases between the two ends. CDR3 region: CASSLVGTGELFF. The CDR3, as DNA: TGTGCCAGCAGTTTAGTTGGGACCGGGGAGCTGTTTTTT. The full variable domain, in which reference TRBV28 and TRBJ2-2 provide the parts outside the CDR3, is DVKVTQSSRYLVKRTGEKVFLECVQDMDHENMFWYRQDPGLGLRLIYFSYDVKMKEKGDIPEGYSVSREKKERFSLILESASTNQTSMYLCASSLVGTGELFFGEGSRLTVL.

This rearrangement joins TRBV11-2 to TRBJ2-5; no definite D call. The CDR3 is 12 amino acids. Per germline, CDR1 SGHAT and CDR2 FQNNGV. The V end was cut by 3 bases, the J end by 4 bases, with 6 bases between. CDR3 amino acids: CASSFNGETQYF. CDR3 DNA: TGTGCCAGCAGCTTCAACGGAGAGACCCAGTACTTC.

The CDR3 nucleotides read TGTGCCAGCTCACCATTCGCCCGCGAGACCCAGTACTTC. Amino acid sequence: CASSPFARETQYF. The genes are TRBV18 and TRBJ2-5; D gene unclear. This CDR3 contains 13 residues. From germline, CDR1 is KGHSH and CDR2 LQKENI. Trimming pared 2 bases from V and 5 bases from J, leaving 9 bases between.

This clonotype was counted ten times or more. The chain uses TRBV6-5 and TRBJ1-3; tentative D call: TRBD1 (5 bases). Germline CDR1 and CDR2: MNHEY and SVGAGI. CDR3 size: 13 residues. Trimming removed 9 bases from V and 1 base from J, with 10 bases in between. The CDR3 here is CASFQGSGNTIYF. The CDR3 region has the DNA TGTGCCAGTTTTCAGGGTTCTGGAAACACCATATATTTT.

This clonotype has more than one count but fewer than ten. This chain uses TRBV3-1 with TRBJ1-1, with unresolved D. This CDR3 contains 13 residues. Germline V lookup: CDR1 LGHDT, CDR2 YNNKEL (reference sequence). Trimming left V 0 bases short and J 4 bases short, with 6 bases between. CDR3 residues: CASSQDRSTEAFF. The CDR3 bases are TGTGCCAGCAGCCAAGATCGGAGCACTGAAGCTTTCTTT.

This clonotype was detected ten times or more. This chain links TRBV4-1 with TRBJ2-6; no reliable D call. The CDR3 length is 16 residues. Looked up from germline, CDR1 is MGHRA and CDR2 is YSYEKL. V lost 0 bases and J lost 0, with 6 bases in between. Here the CDR3 reads CASSQDGFSGANVLTF. The CDR3 region has the DNA TGCGCCAGCAGCCAAGACGGGTTCTCTGGGGCCAACGTCCTGACTTTC.

The sample holds many counts of this clonotype. This chain links TRBV11-2 with TRBJ2-3; D not certain. The CDR3 is made up of 11 amino acids. CDR1 SGHAT and CDR2 FQNNGV come from the germline V gene. The V end was cut by 5 bases, the J end by 6 bases, with 6 bases between. The CDR3 sequence is CASSPLDTQYF. For the CDR3, the DNA is TGTGCCAGCAGCCCGCTGGATACGCAGTATTTT.

The rearrangement links TRBV20-1 to TRBJ2-7, with TRBD2 identical over 8 bases. Trimming cost V 4 bases and J 2 bases; bases outside gene matches: 10. The CDR3 contains 15 residues. Germline CDR1 DFQATT, CDR2 SNEGSKA (reference sequence). CDR3 nucleotides: TGCAGTGCTATGCGGGGGGCAACTTTGACCTACGAGCAGTACTTC. Translated: CSAMRGATLTYEQYF.